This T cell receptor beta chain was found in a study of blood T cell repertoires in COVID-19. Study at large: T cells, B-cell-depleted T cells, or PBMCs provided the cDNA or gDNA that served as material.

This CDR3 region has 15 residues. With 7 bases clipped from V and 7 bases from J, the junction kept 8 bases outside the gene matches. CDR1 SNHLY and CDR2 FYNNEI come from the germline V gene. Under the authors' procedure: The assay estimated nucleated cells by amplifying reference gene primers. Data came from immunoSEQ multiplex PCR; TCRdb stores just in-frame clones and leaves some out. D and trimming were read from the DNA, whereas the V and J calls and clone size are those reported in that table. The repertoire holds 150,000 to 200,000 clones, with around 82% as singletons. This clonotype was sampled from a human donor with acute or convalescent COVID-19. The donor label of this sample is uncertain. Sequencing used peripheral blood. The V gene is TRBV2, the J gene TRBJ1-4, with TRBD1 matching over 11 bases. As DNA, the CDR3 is TGTGCCAGCATCTTGTCCGGGACAGGGGGTGAAAAACTGTTTTTT. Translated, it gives CASILSGTGGEKLFF.